This TCR beta chain was sequenced for a study of beta chain features in type 1 diabetes. Over 95% purity was reached by all sorted populations. The authors reverse transcribed all of the isolated RNA, so sequencing captured expressed TCRB transcripts. Assay: immunoSEQ multiplex PCR; the TCRdb copy retains only in-frame clones and omits some. The profile shows hundreds of thousands of clones, around 16% of them singletons. This CDR3 region has 13 residues. Trimming shortened V by 0 bases and J by 13 bases, and 10 bases separated the two germline ends. Germline-derived CDR1 and CDR2 are MNHNS and SASEGT. Study-level results: Insertions at VDJ junctions were less frequent in type 1 diabetes patients. These patients also deleted more nucleotides at the same junctions.

Comments on this clone: What it binds is unknown.

Sequenced material: naive CD4+ T cells from blood. V and J are TRBV6-1 and TRBJ1-6, with D possibly matching TRBD1 (6 bases). This clonotype originated in a man between 18 and 29 years old in good health. The CDR3 DNA reads TGTGCCAGCAGTGAAGCTTATCAGGGGCCCCTCCACTTT. Translated: CASSEAYQGPLHF.